Following are 21 T cell receptor beta chains from one sample sequenced in a study of T cell responses to AZD1222 COVID-19 vaccine. TCRdb's copy holds only in-frame clones and misses some; the assay was immunoSEQ multiplex PCR. The data contain 110,000 to 150,000 clones, 93% of them singletons. Sample: peripheral blood, taken after recovery from COVID-19. These receptors were collected from an adult who had recovered from COVID-19.

V is TRBV2 and J is TRBJ2-4; maybe TRBD1 (5 bases). This CDR3 has 15 residues. Germline-derived CDR1 and CDR2 are SNHLY and FYNNEI. V was clipped by 9 bases and J by 1 base, with 16 bases between them. This CDR3 reads CASTPQTVAKNIQYF. CDR3 DNA: TGTGCCAGTACTCCCCAGACAGTCGCCAAAAACATTCAGTACTTC.

This chain uses TRBV14 with TRBJ1-2; TRBD1 aligns across 7 bases. CDR3 length: 14 residues. CDR1 and CDR2 (germline): SGHDN, FVKESK. The V gene end was trimmed by 4 bases and the J gene end by 8 bases; junction bases not matched to a gene: 10. CDR3 DNA: TGTGCCAGCAGCCCCTACCGGACAGGTCCCGGCTACACCTTC. Its translation: CASSPYRTGPGYTF.

The genes are TRBV5-1 and TRBJ1-2; D is unclear. The CDR3 spans 16 residues. The germline gives CDR1 SGHRS, CDR2 YFSETQ. The V end lost 4 bases, the J end lost 4 bases, and 20 bases lay between the germline ends. The CDR3 loop reads CASSRSGVRNSYGYTF. CDR3 sequence (DNA): TGCGCCAGCAGCCGGTCCGGGGTACGGAACTCCTATGGCTACACCTTC. Full variable domain (outside the CDR3, taken from reference TRBV5-1 and TRBJ1-2): KAGVTQTPRYLIKTRGQQVTLSCSPISGHRSVSWYQQTPGQGLQFLFEYFSETQRNKGNFPGRFSGRQFSNSRSEMNVSTLELGDSALYLCASSRSGVRNSYGYTFGSGTRLTVV.

This chain's CDR3 is CATMGRVYSNQPQHF. Written as DNA, the CDR3 is TGTGCCACCATGGGGAGGGTTTATAGCAATCAGCCCCAGCATTTT. The chain uses TRBV28 and TRBJ1-5; no clear D gene. Trimming stripped 10 bases from V and 0 bases from J, with 16 bases between. CDR1 MDHEN and CDR2 SYDVKM come from the germline V gene. This CDR3 is built from 15 residues. The full variable domain, in which reference TRBV28 and TRBJ1-5 provide the parts outside the CDR3, is DVKVTQSSRYLVKRTGEKVFLECVQDMDHENMFWYRQDPGLGLRLIYFSYDVKMKEKGDIPEGYSVSREKKERFSLILESASTNQTSMYLCATMGRVYSNQPQHFGDGTRLSIL.

The chain combines TRBV28 with TRBJ2-7; no reliable D call. The V end was cut by 5 bases, the J end by 4 bases, with 9 bases between. This CDR3 region has 12 residues. Germline V CDR1 and CDR2: MDHEN, SYDVKM. For the CDR3, the DNA is TGTGCCAGCAGTCTATCTATTTACGAGCAGTACTTC. Translation: CASSLSIYEQYF. The whole variable domain, remainder taken from reference TRBV28 and TRBJ2-7, is DVKVTQSSRYLVKRTGEKVFLECVQDMDHENMFWYRQDPGLGLRLIYFSYDVKMKEKGDIPEGYSVSREKKERFSLILESASTNQTSMYLCASSLSIYEQYFGPGTRLTVT.

The J gene is TRBJ2-1, the V gene TRBV11-2; the match to TRBD2 covers 8 bases. V gave up 4 bases and J gave up 9 bases; unmatched junction bases: 8. Germline CDR1 SGHAT, CDR2 FQNNGV. The length of the CDR3 is 14 residues. The CDR3 DNA reads as TGTGCCAGCAGCTCGCCGGGACTAGTCCTTGAGCAGTTCTTC. This sequence encodes CASSSPGLVLEQFF.

The chain employs TRBV5-6 and TRBJ2-7, with D perhaps matching TRBD1 or TRBD2 (5 bases each). Germline CDR1 and CDR2: SGHDT and YYEEEE. With 6 bases removed from V and 1 base from J, the gap between germline ends came to 17 bases. CDR3 length: 15 residues. The chain's CDR3 is CASINRDEPSYEQYF. CDR3 in DNA: TGTGCCAGCATCAACCGGGACGAACCGTCCTACGAGCAGTACTTC.

The J gene is TRBJ2-2, the V gene TRBV6-5; a weak D match, TRBD1 (6 bases). The CDR3 contains 15 residues. Trimming removed 4 bases from V and 8 bases from J, with 17 bases in between. Germline V CDR1 and CDR2: MNHEY, SVGAGI. Written as DNA, the CDR3 is TGTGCCAGCAGTTTACAGGGTATCTTTGGAGGGGAGCTGTTTTTT. This translates into CASSLQGIFGGELFF.

V gene TRBV20-1 combines with J gene TRBJ2-5; 10 bases line up with TRBD2. The CDR3 is 14 residues long. Germline CDR1 reads DFQATT; CDR2 reads SNEGSKA (reference sequence). V was pared by 3 bases and J by 5 bases, with 6 bases of the junction left unmatched. CDR3 protein: CSASQREGMETQYF. The CDR3 DNA is TGCAGTGCTAGTCAGCGGGAGGGCATGGAGACCCAGTACTTC.

The chain is built from TRBV28 and TRBJ1-2; D gene unclear. Trimming took 2 bases from V and 7 from J, leaving 17 bases between them. CDR1 MDHEN and CDR2 SYDVKM come from the germline V gene. The CDR3 length is 15 residues. CDR3 nucleotides: TGTGCCAGCAGTTTAATAGGGCTGGAACTTTCTGGCTACACCTTC. Protein sequence: CASSLIGLELSGYTF.

This clone has more than one count but fewer than ten. The chain carries TRBV19 and TRBJ2-1; 7 bases are a match to TRBD2. The CDR3 spans 13 residues. Germline lookup yields CDR1 LNHDA and CDR2 SQIVND (reference sequence). After removal of 7 bases from V and 9 bases from J, the junction contained 9 bases not matched to a gene. The CDR3 reads CASMGREAGEQFF. The DNA of the CDR3 is TGTGCCAGTATGGGACGGGAGGCGGGTGAGCAGTTCTTC.

This chain uses TRBV7-2 with TRBJ2-7; 9 bases are a match to TRBD1. With 1 base clipped from V and 0 bases from J, the junction kept 7 bases outside the gene matches. Germline values: CDR1 SGHTA, CDR2 FQGNSA. The CDR3 runs 17 residues. CDR3 sequence reads: CASSLGHRGPLSYEQYF. CDR3 DNA sequence: TGTGCCAGCAGCTTAGGGCACAGGGGGCCCCTCTCCTACGAGCAGTACTTC.

The rearrangement joins TRBV24-1 to TRBJ2-1; 10 nucleotides agree with TRBD1. V lost 2 bases, J lost 1 base, and 10 bases stayed unmatched. The CDR3 spans 19 residues. Germline CDR1 and CDR2: KGHDR and SFDVKD. The CDR3 spells CATSDWDRDRGVSYNEQFF. As DNA, the CDR3 is TGTGCCACCAGTGATTGGGACCGGGACAGGGGCGTTTCCTACAATGAGCAGTTCTTC.

This clone was counted between two and nine times. The J gene is TRBJ1-2, the V gene TRBV28, with a tentative D call TRBD1 (5 bases). The germline V and J ends were trimmed by 0 bases and 6 bases, with 14 bases remaining between them. This CDR3 comprises 15 residues. Germline V gives CDR1 MDHEN, CDR2 SYDVKM. The CDR3 coding sequence is TGTGCCAGCAGTTTATGGGGGACGGAACAGAATGGCTACACCTTC. This sequence encodes CASSLWGTEQNGYTF.

This chain joins TRBV6-4 and TRBJ2-7; 13 bases agree with TRBD2. The CDR3 spans 18 residues. V trimming: 0 bases; J trimming: 4 bases; junction bases outside the gene matches: 9. The germline V gene has CDR1 MRHNA and CDR2 SNTAGT. The CDR3 spells CASSDSWLLAGGEYEQYF. CDR3 nucleotides: TGTGCCAGCAGTGACTCTTGGTTACTAGCGGGAGGGGAGTACGAGCAGTACTTC.

The J gene is TRBJ1-2, the V gene TRBV15; weak D call: TRBD1 (6 bases). This CDR3 region has 15 residues. Per the germline V gene, CDR1 is LNHNV and CDR2 is YYDKDF (reference sequence). V lost 3 bases, J lost 2 bases, and 13 bases lay in between. Here the CDR3 DNA reads TGTGCCACCAGCAGGGGAGACAGGCTCAACTATGGCTACACCTTC. Amino acids: CATSRGDRLNYGYTF.

This chain links TRBV5-1 with TRBJ1-1; D gene ambiguous. The CDR3 extends over 14 amino acids. Germline loops: CDR1 SGHRS, CDR2 YFSETQ. The ends were cut back, 3 bases at V and 0 bases at J, with 9 bases in the middle. CDR3 DNA sequence: TGCGCCAGCAGCTCGAGTCAAATGAACACTGAAGCTTTCTTT. The encoded protein is CASSSSQMNTEAFF.

The V gene is TRBV14, the J gene TRBJ2-1, with D perhaps given as TRBD1 or TRBD2 (6 bases each). This CDR3 has 14 residues. CDR1 is SGHDN and CDR2 is FVKESK in the germline V gene. The ends were cut back, 1 base at V and 9 bases at J, with 13 bases in the middle. CDR3 sequence: CASSQAPGGGEQFF. CDR3 nucleotides: TGTGCCAGCAGCCAAGCGCCCGGAGGGGGTGAGCAGTTCTTC.

This chain joins TRBV29-1 and TRBJ1-2; D is unclear. V lost 4 bases, J lost 7 bases, and 10 bases lay in between. Germline V gene lookup returns CDR1 SQVTM and CDR2 ANQGSEA. The CDR3 has 11 amino acids. CDR3 sequence reads: CSVGAATGYTF. The DNA of the CDR3 is TGCAGCGTTGGAGCAGCAACTGGCTACACCTTC.

The CDR3 DNA reads as TGTGCCAGTAGTATAGTGGGCAACTCCTACGAGCAGTACTTC. This sequence encodes CASSIVGNSYEQYF. The chain couples TRBV19 to TRBJ2-7; D is uncertain. V lost 1 base and J lost 0, with 7 bases in between. Germline V gene data show CDR1 as LNHDA and CDR2 as SQIVND (reference sequence). The length of the CDR3 is 14 residues.

The chain combines TRBV7-8 with TRBJ1-6; no reliable D call. CDR3 length: 13 residues. The ends were cut back, 1 base at V and 7 bases at J, with 5 bases in the middle. Germline CDR1 and CDR2: SGHVS and FQNEAQ. Here the CDR3 DNA reads TGTGCCAGCAGCTTAGGTCTCAATTCACCCCTCCACTTT. Encoded protein: CASSLGLNSPLHF.